The clone carrying this T cell receptor beta chain was counted at least ten times. What it recognizes is unknown. CDR3 length: 19 residues. Per germline, CDR1 SNHLY and CDR2 FYNNEI. Trimming cost V 4 bases and J 3 bases; bases outside gene matches: 17. This specimen comes from a study of T cells in Graves' hyperthyroidism and ophthalmopathy. Study outcomes and limitations: Most expanded thyroid clonotypes above 0.001 recurred in blood. It was a median 6.5 months before onset that the model predicted ophthalmopathy.

The investigators amplified TCR beta CDR3 regions from RNA transcripts. A first-round RT-PCR of the TCR CDR3 used the HTBI primer set. Each CDR3 protein gets one entry after TCRdb re-called the multiplex PCR reads with MiXCR. The sample lists approximately 400,000 distinct CDR3 sequences, 18% occurring once. Exclusions: uncontrolled infection, other autoimmune disease, pregnancy, lactation. This sample holds PBMCs from 8 to 10 ml fresh peripheral blood. The sample consisted of blood. The receptor's source is a man aged 18-30 years with Graves' ophthalmopathy. The chain is built from TRBV2 and TRBJ2-3, with TRBD2 matching over 9 bases. CDR3 sequence (DNA): TGTGCCAGCAGTGGAAGAGCGGGGGGCCGTGGTGTAGTTACAGATACGCAGTATTTT. Residues: CASSGRAGGRGVVTDTQYF.